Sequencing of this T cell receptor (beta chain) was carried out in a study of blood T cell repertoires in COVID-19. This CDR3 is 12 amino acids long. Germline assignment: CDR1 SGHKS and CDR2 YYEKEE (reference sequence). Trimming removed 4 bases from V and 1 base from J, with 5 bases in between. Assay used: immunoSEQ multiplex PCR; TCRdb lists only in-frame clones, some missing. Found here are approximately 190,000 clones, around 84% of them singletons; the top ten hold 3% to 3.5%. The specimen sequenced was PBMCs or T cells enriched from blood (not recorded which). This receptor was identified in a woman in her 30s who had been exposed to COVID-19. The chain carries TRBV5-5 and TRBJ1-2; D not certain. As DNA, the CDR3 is TGTGCCAGCAGCGCCAGTAACTATGGCTACACCTTC. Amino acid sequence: CASSASNYGYTF.